These 24 T cell receptor beta chains were all obtained from the same sample, sequenced in a study of blood T cell repertoires in COVID-19. Sequenced by immunoSEQ multiplex PCR; TCRdb stores in-frame clones only, minus some. The table has tens of thousands of clones, around 87% seen once. Sequencing was carried out using peripheral blood. The receptors originated from a human donor with acute or convalescent COVID-19. The donor label of this sample is uncertain.

The gene calls are TRBV4-3 and TRBJ2-2; TRBD1 aligns across 7 bases. Germline CDR1 reads LGHNA; CDR2 reads YSLEER. Trimming took 4 bases from V and 8 from J; bases not matched to a gene: 7. CDR3 length equals 14 residues. CDR3 sequence reads: CASSPETGSGELFF. The CDR3 nucleotides read TGCGCCAGCAGCCCGGAGACAGGGTCTGGGGAGCTGTTTTTT.

J is TRBJ1-2 and V is TRBV24-1; TRBD1 matches 7 bases. V lost 3 bases to trimming and J lost 1 base; unmatched junction nucleotides: 4. Germline V gene lookup returns CDR1 KGHDR and CDR2 SFDVKD. The CDR3 is 15 amino acids. CDR3 sequence reads: CATSDRQGGNYGYTF. The CDR3 DNA follows: TGTGCCACCAGTGATAGACAGGGAGGTAACTATGGCTACACCTTC.

The CDR3 loop is CAISEPAEGEIPSTDTQYF. The CDR3 DNA is TGTGCCATCAGTGAACCCGCTGAGGGGGAGATTCCTAGCACAGATACGCAGTATTTT. The chain recombines TRBV10-3 with TRBJ2-3; D may be TRBD1 (6 bases). There are 19 residues in the CDR3. Trimming removed 3 bases from V and 0 bases from J, with 22 bases in between. The V gene's germline CDR1 is ENHRY and CDR2 SYGVKD.

This sequence joins TRBV7-2 and TRBJ1-1, with D uncertain. The CDR3 length is 13 residues. Germline-derived CDR1 and CDR2 are SGHTA and FQGNSA. Trimming pared 5 bases from V and 1 base from J, leaving 8 bases between. The CDR3: CASSRSWNTEAFF. The CDR3 DNA follows: TGTGCCAGCAGCCGAAGCTGGAACACTGAAGCTTTCTTT. Based on the CDR3 plus reference TRBV7-2 and TRBJ1-1, the full variable domain is GAGVSQSPSNKVTEKGKDVELRCDPISGHTALYWYRQSLGQGLEFLIYFQGNSAPDKSGLPSDRFSAERTGGSVSTLTIQRTQQEDSAVYLCASSRSWNTEAFFGQGTRLTVV.

The J gene is TRBJ2-2, the V gene TRBV27; 10 bases line up with TRBD2. This CDR3 has 16 residues. CDR1 is MNHEY, CDR2 SMNVEV, per germline (reference sequence). J gave up 5 bases and V 6 bases, and 9 bases lay outside the gene matches. Written as DNA, the CDR3 is TGTGCCAGCAGCACAGCGGGGGGGCGCTTGACCGGGGAGCTGTTTTTT. This sequence encodes CASSTAGGRLTGELFF.

V is TRBV12-5 and J is TRBJ1-4; 7 bases are a match to TRBD1. Germline trimming cut 3 bases from V and 3 bases from J; bases unmatched to any gene: 4. Germline V lookup: CDR1 LGHNT, CDR2 FRNRAP. This CDR3 is 15 amino acids long. CDR3 protein: CASGLGDSSNEKLFF. The CDR3 DNA reads TGTGCTAGTGGTTTAGGGGACAGCTCTAATGAAAAACTGTTTTTT.

The V and J genes are TRBV19 and TRBJ1-4, with 7 bases that match TRBD1. The CDR3 spans 16 residues. V trimming: 5 bases; J trimming: 5 bases; junction bases outside the gene matches: 11. CDR1 is LNHDA and CDR2 is SQIVND in the germline V gene (reference sequence). The chain's CDR3 is CASSPGTADSNEKLFF. The CDR3 DNA sequence: TGTGCCAGTAGTCCCGGGACAGCCGACTCAAATGAAAAACTGTTTTTT.

The chain links TRBV18 to TRBJ1-1; 7 bases align to TRBD1. After removal of 4 bases from V and 2 bases from J, the junction contained 4 bases not matched to a gene. CDR1 KGHSH and CDR2 LQKENI come from the germline V gene. The CDR3 is made up of 14 amino acids. The CDR3 is CASSLDRANTEAFF. The CDR3 bases are TGTGCCAGCTCACTCGACAGGGCAAACACTGAAGCTTTCTTT.

The chain carries TRBV5-4 and TRBJ2-6; no reliable D call. The CDR3 is 14 residues long. Trimming took off 6 bases at V and 2 bases at J, with 9 bases between the two ends. Germline assignment: CDR1 SGHNT and CDR2 YYREEE (reference sequence). DNA for the CDR3: TGTGCCAGCACCCTTCGGGCTGGGGCCAACGTCCTGACTTTC. Translated: CASTLRAGANVLTF.

The chain has TRBV29-1 and TRBJ1-3; D remains ambiguous. Looked up from germline, CDR1 is SQVTM and CDR2 is ANQGSEA. CDR3 length: 13 amino acids. Trimming left V 5 bases short and J 0 bases short, with 8 bases between. The CDR3 loop reads CSVHGISGNTIYF. CDR3 coding DNA: TGCAGCGTTCACGGGATCTCTGGAAACACCATATATTTT.

This clone has only a few counts. The chain combines TRBV2 with TRBJ2-2; no definite D call. CDR1 SNHLY and CDR2 FYNNEI come from the germline V gene. This CDR3 spans 12 amino acids. V lost 6 bases to trimming and J lost 6 bases, with 8 bases between them. CDR3 sequence reads: CASRAEAGELFF. In DNA, the CDR3 is TGTGCCAGCAGGGCAGAGGCCGGGGAGCTGTTTTTT.

The chain couples TRBV6-6 to TRBJ1-1, with D hard to call. Trimming removed 8 bases from V and 1 base from J, with 5 bases in between. Germline CDR1 is MNHNY and CDR2 is SVGAGI (reference sequence). The CDR3 runs 11 residues. The CDR3 DNA sequence: TGTGCCAGCTTTCAGAACACTGAAGCTTTCTTT. It is translated as CASFQNTEAFF.

This clone showed up just once. The sample holds other DNA sequences that translate to the same CDR3. This rearrangement joins TRBV11-2 to TRBJ1-4; perhaps TRBD1 as D (5 bases). This CDR3 spans 15 amino acids. Deletions cut 1 base from V and 1 base from J, with 7 bases between. The germline gives CDR1 SGHAT, CDR2 FQNNGV. DNA for the CDR3: TGTGCCAGCAGCTTAGGGGGGGTAACTAATGAAAAACTGTTTTTT. Its translation is CASSLGGVTNEKLFF.

The chain uses TRBV12-3 or TRBV12-4 and TRBJ2-5; tentative D call: TRBD2 (7 bases). There are 13 residues in the CDR3. V lost 7 bases, J lost 4 bases, and 13 bases lay in between. The CDR3 DNA reads TGTGCCAGCAATGGGAGGGGGGGAGAGACCCAGTACTTC. This gives the protein CASNGRGGETQYF.

This chain joins TRBV6-2 or TRBV6-3 and TRBJ2-2; possible D gene TRBD2, 5 bases. CDR3 length equals 16 residues. Between the trimmed V and J ends, which lost 2 bases and 0 bases, there was a span of 10 bases. Per the germline V gene, CDR1 is MNHEY and CDR2 is SVGEGT. CDR3 in amino acids: CASSYRLATNTGELFF. As DNA, the CDR3 is TGTGCCAGCAGTTACCGATTAGCGACGAACACCGGGGAGCTGTTTTTT.

The chain carries TRBV7-2 and TRBJ1-6; 7 bases align to TRBD1. The germline V gene encodes CDR1 SGHTA and CDR2 FQGNSA. There are 15 residues in the CDR3. V was pared by 5 bases and J by 8 bases, with 9 bases of the junction left unmatched. CDR3 DNA: TGTGCCAGCAGCCCGCGGACAGGAGGTGATTCACCCCTCCACTTT. This gives the protein CASSPRTGGDSPLHF.

The V call is TRBV6-5, the J call TRBJ1-5, with TRBD1 matching 9 bases. The germline V gene encodes CDR1 MNHEY and CDR2 SVGAGI. The CDR3 loop spans 15 amino acids. Trimming at V came to 7 bases and at J to 5 bases, leaving 9 bases not matched to a gene. The chain's CDR3 is CASTQAGQGYQPQHF. The CDR3 DNA sequence: TGTGCCAGCACTCAGGCGGGACAGGGTTATCAGCCCCAGCATTTT.

The chain links TRBV24-1 to TRBJ2-3; weak D call: TRBD2 (6 bases). Germline CDR1 is KGHDR and CDR2 is SFDVKD. The V end lost 5 bases, the J end lost 1 base, and 12 bases lay between the germline ends. This CDR3 has 15 amino acids. CDR3 nucleotide sequence: TGTGCCACCAGTGGGGGCGGGGCAGGCACAGATACGCAGTATTTT. Residues: CATSGGGAGTDTQYF.

The rearrangement uses TRBV27 and TRBJ1-5, with a weak D call TRBD1 (6 bases). V was shortened by 2 bases and J by 4 bases, with 12 bases between the two germline ends. Germline CDR1 reads MNHEY; CDR2 reads SMNVEV (reference sequence). This CDR3 comprises 15 residues. The CDR3 spells CASSLTGSRNQPQHF. For the CDR3, the DNA is TGTGCCAGCAGTTTAACAGGGTCAAGGAATCAGCCCCAGCATTTT.

The genes are TRBV2 and TRBJ2-3; D may be TRBD1 (6 bases). This CDR3 contains 12 residues. V lost 6 bases and J lost 6, with 10 bases in between. Germline V gene data show CDR1 as SNHLY and CDR2 as FYNNEI. This CDR3 reads CASRQGRDTQYF. CDR3 coding DNA: TGTGCCAGCAGACAGGGTAGGGATACGCAGTATTTT.

The V gene is TRBV4-1, the J gene TRBJ2-3; 16 bases are a match to TRBD2. Per germline, CDR1 MGHRA and CDR2 YSYEKL. The CDR3 has 21 amino acids. The V and J ends lost 4 bases and 3 bases, in that order; junction bases with no gene match: 16. CDR3 coding DNA: TGCGCCAGCAGCCGCCAATCCAGGGGACTAGCGGGGGGGATTGGGACAGATACGCAGTATTTT. This gives the protein CASSRQSRGLAGGIGTDTQYF.

The CDR3 sequence is CASSEQGQGGNQPQHF. CDR3 sequence (DNA): TGTGCCAGCAGTGAACAGGGCCAAGGAGGGAATCAGCCCCAGCATTTT. The chain couples TRBV6-1 to TRBJ1-5, with D possibly matching TRBD1 (5 bases). The germline V gene has CDR1 MNHNS and CDR2 SASEGT. Trimming stripped 2 bases from V and 4 bases from J, with 15 bases between. The CDR3 contains 16 residues.

The rearrangement uses TRBV5-1 and TRBJ2-7; D may be TRBD2 (6 bases). The germline V gene has CDR1 SGHRS and CDR2 YFSETQ. Trimming took off 1 base at V and 0 bases at J, with 11 bases between the two ends. This CDR3 comprises 15 residues. Here the CDR3 reads CASSLMRDSSYEQYF. The CDR3 DNA follows: TGCGCCAGCAGCTTGATGCGGGATAGCTCCTACGAGCAGTACTTC.

The V call is TRBV21-1, the J call TRBJ2-7; TRBD1 is taken as the D call from the table, unchecked against the DNA. TRBV21-1 is marked as a pseudogene. The CDR3 consists of 12 residues. The CDR3 reads CASSRTGSEQYF. CDR3 sequence (DNA): TGTGCCAGCAGCAGAACAGGGTCCGAGCAGTACTTC.